A selection of T cell receptor beta chains follows, all from one sample in a study of blood T cell repertoires in COVID-19. Generated by immunoSEQ multiplex PCR, the TCRdb table keeps only in-frame clones and is missing some. The repertoire holds more than 100,000 clones, under 90% seen once, with 2% to 3% in the top ten. Sequencing used PBMCs or T cells enriched from blood (not recorded which). These receptors were obtained from a man aged 35-49 years with acute COVID-19. Both conserved end residues are part of each CDR3. Fields, in order: V gene, CDR3 protein.

TRBV10-2 CASSEGLREAFF
TRBV5-1 CASSLGLAETDTQYF
TRBV7-9 CASSLRLAGGTGELFF
TRBV9 CASSGSGGAGREQYF
TRBV30 CAWSAPAGGNFFYNSPLHF
TRBV7-9 CASSPGQATNEKLFF
TRBV4-1 CASSQALESNSPLHF
TRBV6-6 CASSPQGNSPLHF
TRBV7-9 CASRPLDRHNQPQHF
TRBV28 CASSSPGLAGNEQFF
TRBV6-2/TRBV6-3 CASSSWTEEQETQYF
TRBV5-4 CASSNGREEYEQYF
TRBV14 CASSHQRAADTQYF
TRBV6-5 CASNIGTGGNEQYF
TRBV7-9 CASSLGAGGPPDTQYF
TRBV3-1/TRBV3-2 CASSFRGNLNTGELFF
TRBV7-8 CASSLETAHSGNTIYF
TRBV18 CASSPRARDTQYF
TRBV7-9 CASSLTDAEAFF
TRBV7-9 CASRADTFSGNTIYF
TRBV27 CASGTPGANVLTF
TRBV25-1 CASRASNTEAFF
TRBV19 CASSIRTGTSGYNEQFF
TRBV2 CASLFASGQREQYF
TRBV6-6 CASSSTGGQPQHF
TRBV28 CASRGTSGSSYEQYF
TRBV7-2 CASSELLAEQFF
TRBV12-2 CASRNSNEKLFF
TRBV7-8 CASSASTGTSGVEYF
TRBV7-6 CASSLTGQNFANTIYF
TRBV19 CASSASGGTDTQYF
TRBV29-1 CSVLTSGYEQYF
TRBV7-9 CASSGTTNTGELFF
TRBV12-5 CASGLPSGREGQGELFF
TRBV5-4 CASRSGGDTYEQYF
TRBV12-5 CASGRGGTEAFF
TRBV19 CASSINGAGLNSPLHF
TRBV27 CASRDRYTDTQYF
TRBV7-8 CASSLGLANYGYTF
TRBV20-1 CSASRLAGAETQYF
TRBV6-1 CASSEGASTDTQYF
TRBV5-1 CASSLGASRGTGELFF
TRBV11-2 CASSRPSGTGGLNTIYF
TRBV12-3/TRBV12-4 CASSRQYNQPQHF
TRBV19 CASTPDSGRGTGELFF
TRBV11-3 CASSSSQGGNTEAFF
TRBV7-2 CASSLNSAGITDTQYF
TRBV20-1 CSAAFNEKLFF
TRBV5-1 CASRAMDRERSEAFF
TRBV3-1/TRBV3-2 CASSQAGYEQYF
TRBV6-5 CASSPWKATNTGAFF
TRBV2 CASRINRGEDYGYTF
TRBV6-1 CASSDRVSTEAFF
TRBV19 CASSSHTGENTEAFF